One sample yielded the 12 T cell receptor beta chains listed below, sequenced in a study of blood T cell repertoires in COVID-19. Repertoires were generated with immunoSEQ multiplex PCR, while TCRdb's copy carries only in-frame clones and drops some. The data hold about 250,000 clones, with 80% to 90% observed a single time. Sequencing was carried out using PBMCs or T cells enriched from blood (not recorded which). The source of these receptors is a woman between 18 and 29 years old who had recovered from COVID-19.

This chain joins TRBV6-5 and TRBJ2-7, with D possibly being TRBD1 (6 bases). Germline V gene lookup returns CDR1 MNHEY and CDR2 SVGAGI. V dropped 5 bases and J dropped 1 base, with 12 bases sitting between them. This CDR3 has 14 residues. The CDR3 is CASSRGHGSYEQYF. The DNA of the CDR3 is TGTGCCAGCAGTCGGGGACACGGATCCTACGAGCAGTACTTC.

V is TRBV28 and J is TRBJ1-2; tentative D call: TRBD1 (6 bases). The V and J ends lost 6 bases and 3 bases respectively, with 17 bases between them. The germline V gene encodes CDR1 MDHEN and CDR2 SYDVKM. The CDR3 contains 15 residues. This CDR3 reads CASSEGPGVDYGYTF. The CDR3 DNA follows: TGTGCCAGCAGCGAGGGGCCAGGGGTGGACTATGGCTACACCTTC.

The chain uses TRBV7-9 and TRBJ2-1, with 16 bases that match TRBD2. The ends lost 8 bases at V and 10 bases at J; junction bases unmatched: 11. The germline V gene encodes CDR1 SEHNR and CDR2 FQNEAQ (reference sequence). This CDR3 region has 16 residues. The CDR3 reads CASGTSGGAFVREQFF. The CDR3 DNA reads TGTGCCAGCGGGACTAGCGGGGGGGCTTTCGTTCGGGAGCAGTTCTTC. The variable domain in full, with the rest retrieved from reference TRBV7-9 and TRBJ2-1, is DTGVSQNPRHKITKRGQNVTFRCDPISEHNRLYWYRQTLGQGPEFLTYFQNEAQLEKSRLLSDRFSAERPKGSFSTLEIQRTEQGDSAMYLCASGTSGGAFVREQFFGPGTRLTVL.

V gene TRBV5-8 combines with J gene TRBJ2-1; a possible D gene is TRBD2 (6 bases). The ends were cut back, 4 bases at V and 0 bases at J, with 14 bases in the middle. Germline loops: CDR1 SGHTS, CDR2 YDEGEE. The CDR3 sequence is 16 residues long. The CDR3 loop is CASSRSGRHSYNEQFF. In DNA, the CDR3 is TGTGCCAGCAGCCGGAGCGGGCGTCACTCCTACAATGAGCAGTTCTTC.

The chain recombines TRBV11-3 with TRBJ1-6; tentative D call: TRBD1 (5 bases). The CDR3 is made up of 15 amino acids. Germline-derived CDR1 and CDR2 are SGHNT and YENEEA. The V end was cut by 0 bases, the J end by 5 bases, with 8 bases between. CDR3 loop: CASSLDSGDNSPLHF. As DNA, the CDR3 is TGTGCCAGCAGCTTAGATTCGGGGGATAATTCACCCCTCCACTTT.

The V and J genes are TRBV5-1 and TRBJ1-2; 7 bases match TRBD1. Looked up from germline, CDR1 is SGHRS and CDR2 is YFSETQ. V dropped 2 bases and J dropped 13; count of bases not matched to a gene: 11. The CDR3 is made up of 13 amino acids. CDR3 nucleotide sequence: TGCGCCAGCAGCTTAGACAGGGAGACATTGCTCACCTTC. Residues: CASSLDRETLLTF.

The genes are TRBV18 and TRBJ1-2; TRBD1 matches 9 bases. After removal of 3 bases from V and 8 bases from J, the junction contained 4 bases not matched to a gene. There are 13 residues in the CDR3. CDR1 and CDR2 (germline): KGHSH, LQKENI. The CDR3 protein is CASSPRTGEGYTF. DNA of the CDR3: TGTGCCAGCTCACCCCGGACAGGGGAAGGCTACACCTTC. The full variable domain, its missing parts supplied by reference TRBV18 and TRBJ1-2, is NAGVMQNPRHLVRRRGQEARLRCSPMKGHSHVYWYRQLPEEGLKFMVYLQKENIIDESGMPKERFSAEFPKEGPSILRIQQVVRGDSAAYFCASSPRTGEGYTFGSGTRLTVV.

J is TRBJ1-2 and V is TRBV5-1, with 9 positions matching TRBD1. CDR1 SGHRS and CDR2 YFSETQ come from the germline V gene. V was clipped by 2 bases and J by 2 bases; unmatched bases: 7. This CDR3 is 16 amino acids long. CDR3 DNA sequence: TGCGCCAGCAGCTTATCCGGGACAGGGAGGAACTATGGCTACACCTTC. This gives the protein CASSLSGTGRNYGYTF.

The genes are TRBV12-3 or TRBV12-4 and TRBJ1-1; 7 nucleotides agree with TRBD1. CDR3 length equals 12 residues. The V and J ends lost 10 bases and 2 bases, in that order; junction bases with no gene match: 4. CDR3 amino acids: CATTGDNTEAFF. CDR3 coding DNA: TGTGCCACAACAGGGGATAACACTGAAGCTTTCTTT.

The count of this clone is one. The V gene is TRBV7-9, the J gene TRBJ1-2; TRBD1 might be the D (5 bases). V was trimmed by 1 base and J by 3 bases, leaving 9 bases between them. CDR3 length: 14 residues. The germline V gene encodes CDR1 SEHNR and CDR2 FQNEAQ (reference sequence). The CDR3: CASSLGRGDYGYTF. As DNA, the CDR3 is TGTGCCAGCAGCTTAGGTCGGGGGGACTATGGCTACACCTTC.

The genes are TRBV19 and TRBJ1-2; 7 positions match TRBD1. Germline-derived CDR1 and CDR2 are LNHDA and SQIVND (reference sequence). The CDR3 runs 14 residues. With V trimmed by 4 bases and J by 5 bases, 7 bases remained unmatched. In DNA form, the CDR3 reads TGTGCCAGTAGTACGACGACAGGGACTTATGGCTACACCTTC. Its protein product is CASSTTTGTYGYTF.

The chain couples TRBV6-4 to TRBJ1-4; D gene uncertain. Deletions cut 3 bases from V and 9 bases from J, with 14 bases between. This CDR3 is built from 14 residues. Germline values: CDR1 MRHNA, CDR2 SNTAGT. The CDR3 is CASSEEGGGQKLFF. The CDR3 coding sequence is TGTGCCAGCAGTGAAGAGGGCGGTGGTCAAAAACTGTTTTTT.